Presented here are 27 T cell receptor beta chains from one specimen sequenced in a study of blood T cell repertoires in COVID-19. The method was immunoSEQ multiplex PCR; TCRdb's version includes in-frame clones alone and lacks a portion of them. The sample includes roughly 100,000 clones, 75% to 90% seen only once; the top ten take about 5.7%. Material: peripheral blood. These receptors all come from a woman aged 50 to 60 with COVID-19, enrolled during active disease.

This clone was seen more than once but under ten times. The chain couples TRBV6-5 to TRBJ1-1, with 8 bases fitting TRBD1. J gave up 4 bases and V 6 bases, and 10 bases lay outside the gene matches. CDR1 and CDR2 (germline): MNHEY, SVGAGI. The CDR3 covers 15 residues. CDR3 region: CASRAGGPVRTEAFF. The CDR3 DNA follows: TGTGCCAGCAGGGCAGGGGGCCCGGTTCGCACTGAAGCTTTCTTT.

The V gene is TRBV7-8, the J gene TRBJ2-3, with D maybe TRBD1 (7 bases). Trimming took 5 bases from V and 12 from J, leaving 15 bases between them. The CDR3 sequence is 12 residues long. Germline assignment: CDR1 SGHVS and CDR2 FQNEAQ. The CDR3 reads CASSPGGPKQYF. The CDR3 DNA reads TGTGCCAGCAGCCCAGGGGGGCCCAAACAGTATTTT.

The chain employs TRBV6-4 and TRBJ2-3; 7 bases are a match to TRBD2. J was trimmed by 3 bases and V by 8 bases; bases with no gene match: 8. Germline loops: CDR1 MRHNA, CDR2 SNTAGT. This CDR3 spans 14 amino acids. Here the CDR3 reads CASSQQRGTDTQYF. The CDR3 DNA sequence: TGTGCCAGCTCCCAGCAGCGGGGAACAGATACGCAGTATTTT.

J is TRBJ1-5 and V is TRBV3-1 (or the pseudogene TRBV3-2), with D tentatively TRBD1 (5 bases). CDR1 is LGHDT and CDR2 is YNNKEL in the germline V gene (reference sequence). The CDR3 runs to 14 residues. V was clipped by 5 bases and J by 4 bases, with 12 bases between them. The CDR3 here is CASSTRGGNQPQHF. The CDR3 region has the DNA TGTGCCAGCAGCACCCGGGGGGGTAATCAGCCCCAGCATTTT.

The chain couples TRBV4-2 to TRBJ1-1; tentative D call: TRBD1 (6 bases). The germline gives CDR1 LGHNA, CDR2 YNFKEQ. The CDR3 covers 16 residues. V was cut by 2 bases and J by 0 bases, with 13 bases left in between. CDR3 in amino acids: CASSQKAGTLNTEAFF. The CDR3 bases are TGTGCCAGCAGCCAAAAAGCCGGGACACTGAACACTGAAGCTTTCTTT.

The CDR3 region has the DNA TGTGCCAGTAGTCTGGACAGGGAGGGCTACACCTTC. Residues: CASSLDREGYTF. This rearrangement joins TRBV19 to TRBJ1-2; 8 nucleotides match TRBD1. V shed 5 bases and J 8 bases; nucleotides not matched to a gene: 4. The CDR3 runs to 12 residues. CDR1 and CDR2 from the germline V gene are LNHDA and SQIVND (reference sequence).

This CDR3 reads CASSLWEQGSTGELFF. CDR3 in DNA: TGTGCCAGCAGTTTATGGGAACAGGGTTCCACCGGGGAGCTGTTTTTT. This chain joins TRBV28 and TRBJ2-2, with D possibly being TRBD1 (6 bases). Germline CDR1 reads MDHEN; CDR2 reads SYDVKM. The CDR3 has 16 residues. V was clipped by 0 bases and J by 4 bases, with 12 bases between them.

This chain joins TRBV27 and TRBJ1-6; 12 bases match TRBD1. V dropped 6 bases and J dropped 7; count of bases not matched to a gene: 4. The CDR3 is made up of 15 amino acids. Germline CDR1 and CDR2: MNHEY and SMNVEV (reference sequence). DNA of the CDR3: TGTGCCAGCAGGGGACAGGGGGCAGGGAATTCACCCCTCCACTTT. Protein: CASRGQGAGNSPLHF.

This clone has only one observation. This chain links TRBV30 with TRBJ1-2; TRBD1 matches at 7 bases. Germline-derived CDR1 and CDR2 are GTSNPN and SVGIG (reference sequence). Trimming removed 3 bases from V and 5 bases from J; junction bases left unmatched: 3. The CDR3 consists of 12 residues. This CDR3 is CAWSLTGYGYTF. Here the CDR3 DNA reads TGTGCCTGGAGCTTGACAGGGTATGGCTACACCTTC.

In its sample, this clone is medium-sized. The J gene is TRBJ2-7, the V gene TRBV5-1, with 11 bases aligning to TRBD1. The CDR3 is 15 residues long. CDR1 SGHRS and CDR2 YFSETQ come from the germline V gene. V was pared by 1 base and J by 2 bases, with 2 bases of the junction left unmatched. This chain's CDR3 is CASSLSGQGAYEQYF. CDR3 DNA: TGCGCCAGCAGCTTGTCGGGACAGGGGGCCTACGAGCAGTACTTC.

The rearrangement links TRBV7-9 to TRBJ1-3; D possibly corresponds to TRBD1 (5 bases). V lost 6 bases to trimming and J lost 0 bases, with 12 bases between them. The CDR3 spans 15 residues. From germline, CDR1 is SEHNR and CDR2 FQNEAQ (reference sequence). For the CDR3, the DNA is TGTGCCAGCAGGATAGGAGGGGCCTCTGGAAACACCATATATTTT. It yields the protein CASRIGGASGNTIYF.

Concerning this clone: Other DNA sequences in this specimen translate into the identical CDR3. V usage is TRBV19 and J usage is TRBJ1-1; no definite D call. CDR1 LNHDA and CDR2 SQIVND come from the germline V gene (reference sequence). This CDR3 is built from 14 residues. Between the trimmed V and J ends, which lost 3 bases and 0 bases, there was a span of 8 bases. Here the CDR3 DNA reads TGTGCCAGTAGTATGTTAGAAATGAACACTGAAGCTTTCTTT. This gives the protein CASSMLEMNTEAFF.

The chain recombines TRBV30 with TRBJ2-5; 7 bases map to TRBD2. The V gene end was trimmed by 3 bases and the J gene end by 2 bases; junction bases not matched to a gene: 3. This CDR3 comprises 13 residues. Germline lookup yields CDR1 GTSNPN and CDR2 SVGIG (reference sequence). CDR3: CAWSPAGQETQYF. As DNA, the CDR3 is TGTGCCTGGAGCCCAGCGGGGCAAGAGACCCAGTACTTC.

The chain couples TRBV28 to TRBJ2-7; D possibly corresponds to TRBD2 (7 bases). The CDR3 loop spans 14 amino acids. Germline CDR1 MDHEN, CDR2 SYDVKM. The ends were cut back, 4 bases at V and 2 bases at J, with 12 bases in the middle. In DNA, the CDR3 is TGTGCCAGCAGTTGGGACGGGGGGCCCTACGAGCAGTACTTC. Translation: CASSWDGGPYEQYF.

The genes are TRBV6-2 or TRBV6-3 and TRBJ2-1; 11 nucleotides align to TRBD2. Germline-derived CDR1 and CDR2 are MNHEY and SVGEGT. Trimming cost V 5 bases and J 5 bases; bases outside gene matches: 11. This CDR3 spans 17 amino acids. The CDR3 DNA follows: TGTGCCAGCAGTACCGCATTAGCGGGGGGGCCGGACAATGAGCAGTTCTTC. Its protein is CASSTALAGGPDNEQFF.

The rearrangement links TRBV11-2 to TRBJ1-2, with D tentatively TRBD1 (5 bases). V lost 5 bases, J lost 4 bases, and 11 bases lay in between. Germline CDR1 SGHAT, CDR2 FQNNGV. The CDR3 has 13 amino acids. CDR3 DNA sequence: TGTGCCAGCAGCCGAGGGACTTTCTATGGCTACACCTTC. This gives the protein CASSRGTFYGYTF.

J is TRBJ2-1 and V is TRBV28; TRBD1 aligns across 7 bases. CDR1 is MDHEN, CDR2 SYDVKM, per germline. The CDR3 covers 13 residues. Germline trimming cut 3 bases from V and 8 bases from J; bases unmatched to any gene: 4. The CDR3 region has the DNA TGTGCCAGCAGTTTGCCCACAGGGGATGAGCAGTTCTTC. It translates to CASSLPTGDEQFF. The whole variable domain, filled in from reference TRBV28 and TRBJ2-1, reads DVKVTQSSRYLVKRTGEKVFLECVQDMDHENMFWYRQDPGLGLRLIYFSYDVKMKEKGDIPEGYSVSREKKERFSLILESASTNQTSMYLCASSLPTGDEQFFGPGTRLTVL.

The chain couples TRBV19 to TRBJ1-2, with D uncertain. V lost 3 bases to trimming and J lost 1 base, with 9 bases between them. Germline lookup yields CDR1 LNHDA and CDR2 SQIVND (reference sequence). The CDR3 is 14 amino acids. CDR3 sequence: CASSINTNNYGYTF. Here the CDR3 DNA reads TGTGCCAGTAGTATTAACACGAATAACTATGGCTACACCTTC.

This CDR3 is CASSQDRTGLAGSDEQFF. CDR3 bases: TGTGCCAGCAGCCAAGACCGAACGGGACTAGCGGGGTCCGATGAGCAGTTCTTC. This sequence joins TRBV3-1 (or the pseudogene TRBV3-2) and TRBJ2-1, with 13 bases aligning to TRBD2. In germline, CDR1 is LGHDT, CDR2 YNNKEL (reference sequence). The CDR3 consists of 18 residues. After removal of 0 bases from V and 8 bases from J, the junction contained 10 bases not matched to a gene.

This clone has only one observation. The J gene is TRBJ2-1, the V gene TRBV28, with 9 bases identical to TRBD2. The germline V gene encodes CDR1 MDHEN and CDR2 SYDVKM. The CDR3 has 13 residues. Unmatched junction bases numbered 2, after V lost 4 bases and J lost 7 bases. The CDR3 sequence is CASSWTSVNEQFF. The CDR3 DNA reads TGTGCCAGCAGTTGGACTAGCGTGAATGAGCAGTTCTTC.

V usage is TRBV10-2 and J usage is TRBJ2-5; 13 bases match TRBD2. J gave up 5 bases and V 6 bases, and 12 bases lay outside the gene matches. This CDR3 has 17 residues. Looked up from germline, CDR1 is WSHSY and CDR2 is SAAADI. The CDR3 DNA sequence: TGCGCCAGCAGGCGACTAGCGGGGGGCCGCTGGCGGGAGACCCAGTACTTC. Protein product: CASRRLAGGRWRETQYF.

This chain links TRBV6-5 with TRBJ1-4; 8 nucleotides agree with TRBD1. Germline CDR1 MNHEY, CDR2 SVGAGI. This CDR3 contains 16 residues. The V and J ends lost 0 bases and 7 bases, in that order; junction bases with no gene match: 7. CDR3 coding DNA: TGTGCCAGCAGTTACTCGATTGGGACAGGCGGTGAAAAACTGTTTTTT. Protein product: CASSYSIGTGGEKLFF.

The gene calls are TRBV4-1 and TRBJ2-5, with D perhaps matching TRBD1 (6 bases). The germline V and J ends were trimmed by 0 bases and 5 bases, with 10 bases remaining between them. This CDR3 has 14 amino acids. From germline, CDR1 is MGHRA and CDR2 YSYEKL. The CDR3 sequence is CASSQEGARETQYF. The CDR3 DNA is TGCGCCAGCAGCCAAGAGGGGGCCCGGGAGACCCAGTACTTC.

Concerning this clone: The junction departs from the called germline gene at one end, perhaps through a read error. This sequence joins TRBV4-1 and TRBJ1-6; D possibly corresponds to TRBD1 (6 bases). The CDR3 is 16 amino acids. From germline, CDR1 is MGHRA and CDR2 YSYEKL. CDR3 DNA: TGCGCCAGCAGCCAAGTAGCCGACAGGACATCTTCACCCCTCTACTTT. It codes for CASSQVADRTSSPLYF.

J is TRBJ1-4 and V is TRBV11-2; D unclear. Trimming shortened V by 5 bases and J by 3 bases, and 7 bases separated the two germline ends. The CDR3 has 13 residues. Germline CDR1 SGHAT, CDR2 FQNNGV. The CDR3 spells CASSPQANEKLFF. DNA for the CDR3: TGTGCCAGCAGCCCCCAGGCTAATGAAAAACTGTTTTTT.

The J gene is TRBJ2-1, the V gene TRBV5-5; 11 nucleotides agree with TRBD2. The V gene's germline CDR1 is SGHKS and CDR2 YYEKEE (reference sequence). The CDR3 contains 15 residues. After removal of 0 bases from V and 4 bases from J, the junction contained 0 bases not matched to a gene. The CDR3 DNA is TGTGCCAGCAGCTTGGCTAGCGGGAGGTACAATGAGCAGTTCTTC. Translation: CASSLASGRYNEQFF.

A single count supports this clone. The rearrangement links TRBV4-3 to TRBJ1-2; D might be TRBD1 (6 bases). Germline CDR1 is LGHNA and CDR2 is YSLEER. V was clipped by 2 bases and J by 4 bases, with 11 bases between them. This CDR3 spans 14 amino acids. CDR3 sequence (DNA): TGCGCCAGCAGCCAATCCACAGGGTTCTATGGCTACACCTTC. Translating it yields CASSQSTGFYGYTF.